Here is one T cell receptor (beta chain) with its context. The antigen remains unidentified. Between the trimmed V and J ends, which lost 5 bases and 2 bases, there was a span of 7 bases. The germline V gene has CDR1 SGHDT and CDR2 YYEEEE. CDR3 size: 12 residues. The study ran its PCR with 60 Vbeta and 13 Jbeta primers. Sequenced by immunoSEQ multiplex PCR; TCRdb stores in-frame clones only, minus some. Among about 69,000 clones listed, 74% were seen once. The data derive from a study of cytomegalovirus exposure and HLA in healthy donors. Broader study findings: A later analysis revealed that TCR association rates differed between HLA loci, peaking at DRB1 and bottoming out at HLA-C.

The J gene is TRBJ1-2, the V gene TRBV5-6, with D perhaps TRBD1 (5 bases). This clonotype originated in a woman aged 60-75 years in good health and CMV-seropositive. Sequenced input: PBMCs. In nucleotides, the CDR3 is TGTGCCAGCAGTCCAGGGAACTATGGCTACACCTTC. Its translation is CASSPGNYGYTF.